These T cell receptor beta chains were read from a single sample in a study of blood T cell repertoires in COVID-19. The protocol was immunoSEQ multiplex PCR, while the TCRdb copy is restricted to in-frame clones and leaves out a portion. The data contain about 52,000 clones, approximately 84% of them singletons. Sequencing used peripheral blood. These receptors were obtained from a man in his 70s with acute or convalescent COVID-19. CDR3s include the opening cysteine and the closing phenylalanine or tryptophan. Rows may omit the clone size; those that give it use once, few, many or a size class.

v_call clone_size cdr3_aa
TRBV6-2/TRBV6-3 - CASSYHGPGQGSGELFF
TRBV11-2 - CASSFGGTEAFF
TRBV29-1 - CSVEDRESSYEQYF
TRBV24-1 - CATSGVAGVDEQYF
TRBV4-1 - CASSQHALQGKQFF
TRBV2 few CASRVGTGKSQPQHF
TRBV6-5 - CASKISGAQETQYF
TRBV2 - CASKGREYNEQFF
TRBV5-5 - CASSLYLRADNQPQHF
TRBV6-5 - CASRIAGGLDTQYF
TRBV19 - CASSGRQWGNTEAFF